This T cell receptor beta chain was recorded in a study of control samples from healthy donors and cancer patients. Here immunoSEQ multiplex PCR was the method, and the copy in TCRdb shows in-frame clones only, minus some. The repertoire has 120,000 or so clones, less than 95% of them found once; the top ten carry approximately 8.6%. Germline lookup yields CDR1 SGHAT and CDR2 FQDESV (reference sequence). The CDR3 covers 16 residues. The junction had 7 bases not matched to a gene; V was cut back by 5 bases and J by 5 bases. The sample taken for sequencing was blood. The source of this sequence is a man aged 18 to 29 in good health. The V and J genes are TRBV11-1 and TRBJ2-3; 13 nucleotides align to TRBD2. The CDR3 DNA reads TGTGCCAGCAGCACACGACTAGCGGGGGGACGAGATACGCAGTATTTT. Amino acid sequence: CASSTRLAGGRDTQYF.